This TCR beta chain was sequenced for a study of T cells in Graves' hyperthyroidism and ophthalmopathy. About the research overall: Peripheral blood sampling occurred at initial diagnosis, before any treatment.

This clonotype was counted only a few times. Its antigen is not identified. Amplified TCR beta CDR3 regions derived from RNA transcripts. First-round RT-PCR of the TCR CDR3 relied on the HTBI primer set. TCRdb used MiXCR to reprocess the multiplex PCR reads, holding one entry per CDR3 protein. The profile shows hundreds of thousands of distinct CDR3 sequences, 15% to 20% of them singletons. Any patient presenting with uncontrolled infection, other autoimmune disease, pregnancy or lactation was left out. PBMCs were collected from a roughly 10 ml volume of fresh peripheral blood. Study results and limitations: Appearing also in blood were most of the thyroid clonotypes expanded above 0.001.

Per the germline V gene, CDR1 is MDHEN and CDR2 is SYDVKM. This CDR3 comprises 12 residues. V was pared by 2 bases and J by 6 bases, with 8 bases between. This receptor was obtained from a woman in her thirties with Graves' hyperthyroidism. This chain links TRBV28 with TRBJ2-7; D uncertain. Sequences were obtained from blood. The CDR3: CASSLIGLEQYF. The DNA of the CDR3 is TGTGCCAGCAGTTTAATTGGGCTCGAGCAGTACTTC.